This T cell receptor beta chain was identified in a study of blood T cells in healthy people across ages. General study findings and limits: Unknown CMV status may confound age-related changes in expanded clones. A roughly linear age-dependent decrease characterized TCR beta diversity per million T cells. Both higher diversity and more naive CD4+ cells marked long-lived donors when set against aged donors.

It was with a sample-barcoded 5' primer and a J-beta primer mix that a second PCR of about 6 to 11 cycles was run. A 12-random-nucleotide template-switch adaptor tagged each cDNA molecule. Via MiXCR, TCRdb re-called the 5' RACE reads, giving one row per CDR3 protein. The sample carries 1.5 million to 2 million distinct CDR3 sequences, approximately 32% recorded once. As concerns this clonotype: Its target is not known.

The CDR3 spans 12 residues. Germline CDR1 is SQVTM and CDR2 is ANQGSEA. V was clipped by 3 bases and J by 6 bases, with 11 bases between them. The source is a woman aged 25-40 years in good health. The chain uses TRBV29-1 and TRBJ2-5, with D uncertain. The sample comprised blood. The CDR3: CSVDLNQKTQYF. In nucleotides, the CDR3 is TGCAGCGTTGATCTCAATCAGAAGACCCAGTACTTC.